This TCR beta chain derives from a study of post-analysis software for immune sequencing data. Presence of unique molecular identifiers characterized the TCR beta cDNA libraries. TCRdb independently ran MiXCR on the PCR reads; one entry per CDR3 protein. The table lists roughly 870,000 distinct CDR3 sequences, 53% of them singletons. V gave up 5 bases and J gave up 2 bases; unmatched junction bases: 5. The CDR3 is 15 amino acids. Germline V lookup: CDR1 SGHTA, CDR2 FQGTGA. General observations from the study: TRBV5-6, TRBV5-1 and TRBV20-1 were among roughly 5 TRBV segments more frequent in patients than controls.

This clonotype was detected only a few times. The target antigen is unknown. This TCR was sampled from a girl between 5 and 17 years old with multiple sclerosis. Sequencing was carried out using blood. This chain connects TRBV7-3 to TRBJ2-7; 11 bases are shared with TRBD1. CDR3 sequence reads: CASSTGTGGPYEQYF. The CDR3 DNA sequence: TGTGCCAGCAGCACCGGGACAGGGGGACCCTACGAGCAGTACTTC.